These T cell receptor beta chains were read from a single sample in a study of blood T cell repertoires in COVID-19. Generated by immunoSEQ multiplex PCR, the TCRdb table keeps only in-frame clones and is missing some. Among about 120,000 clones listed, approximately 87% were seen once. Material: peripheral blood. All receptors come from a man aged 60 to 75 with acute or convalescent COVID-19. Both conserved end residues are part of each CDR3. D genes are given only for firm matches. The size entry is marked missing in some rows and otherwise reads once, few, many or a size class.

NA	TRBV11-2	NA	12	TRBJ1-2	CASSLRVSGYTF	TGTGCCAGCAGCCTGAGGGTTAGCGGCTACACCTTC
NA	TRBV24-1	NA	15	TRBJ2-2	CATSELTGNTGELFF	TGTGCCACCAGTGAACTAACAGGGAACACCGGGGAGCTGTTTTTT
NA	TRBV27	TRBD1	13	TRBJ2-7	CASKRTGGYEQYF	TGTGCCAGCAAGAGGACAGGTGGCTACGAGCAGTACTTC
NA	TRBV19	NA	15	TRBJ1-5	CASSAGTYSNQPQHF	TGTGCCAGTAGTGCCGGGACTTATAGCAATCAGCCCCAGCATTTT
NA	TRBV9	TRBD2	13	TRBJ2-7	CASSGGLVDEQYF	TGTGCCAGCAGCGGGGGACTAGTAGACGAGCAGTACTTC
once	TRBV6-5	NA	15	TRBJ2-3	CASSSTSASTDTQYF	TGTGCCAGCAGTTCGACTAGTGCTAGCACAGATACGCAGTATTTT
NA	TRBV9	NA	14	TRBJ2-5	CASSVARGGETQYF	TGTGCCAGCAGCGTAGCTCGGGGAGGCGAGACCCAGTACTTC
NA	TRBV10-3	NA	13	TRBJ1-6	CAITRGNNSPLHF	TGTGCCATCACCAGGGGTAACAATTCACCCCTCCACTTT
few	TRBV5-1	NA	12	TRBJ2-2	CASPGNTGELFF	TGCGCCAGCCCAGGGAACACCGGGGAGCTGTTTTTT
NA	TRBV19	TRBD2	15	TRBJ2-7	CASSTGASGSYEQYF	TGTGCCAGTAGTACGGGGGCTAGCGGGAGCTACGAGCAGTACTTC
once	TRBV27	NA	14	TRBJ2-7	CASSLLGPAYEQYF	TGTGCCAGCAGTTTACTTGGGCCTGCTTACGAGCAGTACTTC
NA	TRBV19	NA	14	TRBJ1-5	CADTTGHLNQPQHF	TGTGCCGACACCACGGGACACTTGAATCAGCCCCAGCATTTT
NA	TRBV2	NA	10	TRBJ1-1	CASRGHSAFF	TGTGCCAGCAGGGGCCACAGCGCTTTCTTT
NA	TRBV3-1/TRBV3-2	TRBD1	17	TRBJ2-7	CASSHVGRGPSSYEQYF	TGTGCCAGCAGTCACGTCGGTAGGGGGCCTAGCTCCTACGAGCAGTACTTC
NA	TRBV29-1	TRBD1	14	TRBJ2-5	CSAMTGGAPETQYF	TGCAGCGCCATGACAGGGGGCGCCCCGGAGACCCAGTACTTC
few	TRBV7-2	TRBD1	14	TRBJ2-5	CASSARTGQETQYF	TGTGCCAGCAGCGCTCGGACAGGGCAAGAGACCCAGTACTTC
NA	TRBV6-5	TRBD1	14	TRBJ1-2	CASSPPRTGGGYTF	TGTGCCAGCAGTCCCCCCAGGACAGGGGGTGGCTACACCTTC
NA	TRBV28	TRBD1	16	TRBJ2-3	CASSPNRGLNTDTQYF	TGTGCCAGCAGCCCTAACAGGGGGCTAAACACAGATACGCAGTATTTT
NA	TRBV7-2	NA	14	TRBJ2-7	CASSPRGGSDEQYF	TGTGCCAGCAGCCCCCGAGGGGGATCGGACGAGCAGTACTTC
NA	TRBV7-2	TRBD1	15	TRBJ2-5	CASSLARGPQETQYF	TGTGCCAGCAGCTTAGCCAGGGGGCCTCAAGAGACCCAGTACTTC
NA	TRBV21-1	NA	18	TRBJ1-3	CASISGGEGRLSGNTIYF	TGTGCCAGCATCTCAGGGGGCGAAGGACGTCTCTCAGGAAACACCATATATTTT
NA	TRBV7-9	NA	12	TRBJ1-4	CASSYSNEKLFF	TGTGCCAGCAGCTATTCAAATGAAAAACTGTTTTTT
few	TRBV5-1	TRBD1	15	TRBJ1-2	CASSLAGTGGGGYTF	TGCGCCAGCAGCTTGGCCGGGACAGGGGGCGGTGGCTACACCTTC
NA	TRBV30	NA	12	TRBJ1-3	CAWGQGLNTIYF	TGTGCCTGGGGGCAGGGGCTAAACACCATATATTTT
NA	TRBV15	TRBD1	16	TRBJ2-3	CATSRRAGTGADTQYF	TGTGCCACCAGCAGACGAGCCGGGACAGGGGCAGATACGCAGTATTTT
NA	TRBV6-6	NA	10	TRBJ2-4	CAVGGNIQYF	TGTGCCGTGGGGGGAAACATTCAGTACTTC
NA	TRBV29-1	TRBD2	16	TRBJ2-1	CSVEGFLAGGMNEQFF	TGCAGCGTTGAAGGATTCCTAGCGGGAGGTATGAATGAGCAGTTCTTC
NA	TRBV4-3	TRBD2	14	TRBJ2-1	CASSQGLAGNEQFF	TGCGCCAGCAGCCAAGGACTAGCGGGCAATGAGCAGTTCTTC
NA	TRBV7-2	TRBD1	15	TRBJ2-1	CASSLAGQGGYEQFF	TGTGCCAGCAGCTTAGCGGGACAGGGGGGGTATGAGCAGTTCTTC
once	TRBV28	TRBD1	16	TRBJ2-2	CASSKGDRVITGELFF	TGTGCCAGCAGTAAGGGGGACAGGGTAATAACCGGGGAGCTGTTTTTT
NA	TRBV11-3	NA	16	TRBJ2-2	CASSPGQSYNTGELFF	TGTGCCAGCAGCCCCGGACAGTCCTACAACACCGGGGAGCTGTTTTTT
NA	TRBV11-2	TRBD1	15	TRBJ2-3	CASSPLGQGTDTQYF	TGTGCCAGCAGCCCCCTGGGACAGGGAACAGATACGCAGTATTTT
NA	TRBV30	NA	13	TRBJ1-1	CAWSSGMNTEAFF	TGTGCCTGGAGTTCGGGGATGAACACTGAAGCTTTCTTT
NA	TRBV14	TRBD2	18	TRBJ2-2	CASSQRLAGAANTGELFF	TGTGCCAGCAGCCAAAGACTAGCGGGAGCCGCGAACACCGGGGAGCTGTTTTTT
NA	TRBV5-4	TRBD1	13	TRBJ2-7	CASSPRQGYEQYF	TGTGCCAGCAGCCCGAGACAGGGCTACGAGCAGTACTTC
NA	TRBV5-1	TRBD1	14	TRBJ1-1	CASSLGTANTEAFF	TGCGCCAGCAGCCTGGGGACAGCCAACACTGAAGCTTTCTTT